A single sample gave rise to the 22 T cell receptor beta chains below, sequenced in a study of radiotherapy plus CTLA-4 blockade in lung cancer. Sequenced by immunoSEQ multiplex PCR; TCRdb stores in-frame clones only, minus some. The top ten clones hold around 23% of a sample with about 29,000 clones, roughly four fifths of them seen once. The material sequenced was peripheral blood, taken from a patient treated with radiotherapy plus ipilimumab. The receptors originated from a human donor with non-small cell lung cancer that progressed on radiotherapy plus ipilimumab.

The chain links TRBV6-5 to TRBJ1-2; D is perhaps TRBD1 (5 bases). Looked up from germline, CDR1 is MNHEY and CDR2 is SVGAGI. The V gene lost 6 bases and the J gene lost 6 bases, with 8 bases spanning the gap. The CDR3 loop spans 11 amino acids. The CDR3 DNA sequence: TGTGCCAGCAGGGGGCCCCATGGCTACACCTTC. Its protein is CASRGPHGYTF.

This chain links TRBV18 with TRBJ1-5; 11 bases fit TRBD1. The CDR3 is 19 residues long. V was pared by 3 bases and J by 1 base, with 11 bases of the junction left unmatched. Looked up from germline, CDR1 is KGHSH and CDR2 is LQKENI. CDR3 loop: CASSPTSGQGAISNQPQHF. In DNA form, the CDR3 reads TGTGCCAGCTCACCCACCTCAGGACAGGGGGCGATAAGCAATCAGCCCCAGCATTTT.

This rearrangement joins TRBV9 to TRBJ2-5; TRBD1 matches at 10 bases. Germline trimming cut 2 bases from V and 5 bases from J; bases unmatched to any gene: 6. This CDR3 has 15 amino acids. CDR1 SGDLS and CDR2 YYNGEE come from the germline V gene. The CDR3 nucleotides read TGTGCCAGCAGCGTCTCTGGGACAGGGGCCGAGACCCAGTACTTC. It encodes CASSVSGTGAETQYF. The full variable domain, rest sourced from reference TRBV9 and TRBJ2-5, is DSGVTQTPKHLITATGQRVTLRCSPRSGDLSVYWYQQSLDQGLQFLIQYYNGEERAKGNILERFSAQQFPDLHSELNLSSLELGDSALYFCASSVSGTGAETQYFGPGTRLLVL.

The V and J genes are TRBV27 and TRBJ1-1, with TRBD1 as a possible D gene (6 bases). There are 12 residues in the CDR3. Looked up from germline, CDR1 is MNHEY and CDR2 is SMNVEV (reference sequence). The V gene lost 7 bases and the J gene lost 5 bases, with 11 bases spanning the gap. CDR3 region: CASKDSWTEAFF. The DNA of the CDR3 is TGTGCCAGCAAGGACAGCTGGACTGAAGCTTTCTTT.

V usage is TRBV7-9 and J usage is TRBJ2-7, with TRBD2 matching over 7 bases. With V trimmed by 4 bases and J by 3 bases, 12 bases remained unmatched. This CDR3 region has 16 residues. CDR1 is SEHNR, CDR2 FQNEAQ, per germline (reference sequence). The CDR3 loop is CASSSNQAGSGYEQYF. CDR3 bases: TGTGCCAGCAGCTCGAACCAAGCGGGGTCGGGCTACGAGCAGTACTTC. The variable domain in full, completed from reference TRBV7-9 and TRBJ2-7, reads DTGVSQNPRHKITKRGQNVTFRCDPISEHNRLYWYRQTLGQGPEFLTYFQNEAQLEKSRLLSDRFSAERPKGSFSTLEIQRTEQGDSAMYLCASSSNQAGSGYEQYFGPGTRLTVT.

The chain joins TRBV5-1 to TRBJ1-1, with TRBD1 matching 12 bases. The CDR3 is 16 amino acids. V gave up 3 bases and J gave up 5 bases; unmatched junction bases: 8. From germline, CDR1 is SGHRS and CDR2 YFSETQ. This CDR3 is CASSSRDRGRATEAFF. The CDR3 nucleotides read TGCGCCAGCAGCTCCCGGGACAGGGGGCGAGCTACTGAAGCTTTCTTT.

This clone is deemed medium-sized. The V call is TRBV5-1, the J call TRBJ2-7, with TRBD1 matching 8 bases. Germline assignment: CDR1 SGHRS and CDR2 YFSETQ. With 4 bases clipped from V and 6 bases from J, the junction kept 9 bases outside the gene matches. The length of the CDR3 is 14 residues. The CDR3 region has the DNA TGCGCCAGCAGCACAGGACAGGGTCGCGTCGAGCAGTACTTC. Translated: CASSTGQGRVEQYF.

This clone came up a few times. This chain uses TRBV6-1 with TRBJ1-2, with D unresolved. There are 13 residues in the CDR3. Germline CDR1 and CDR2: MNHNS and SASEGT. V was shortened by 6 bases and J by 4 bases, with 12 bases between the two germline ends. DNA for the CDR3: TGTGCCAGCAGAACCGGGAATATCTATGGCTACACCTTC. Translation gives CASRTGNIYGYTF.

As for this clone: This sample also contains other DNA sequences that code for the same CDR3. V and J are TRBV4-3 and TRBJ1-5; a possible D gene is TRBD1 (5 bases). The germline CDR1 and CDR2 sequences are LGHNA and YSLEER. V was cut by 0 bases and J by 0 bases, with 6 bases left in between. The CDR3 is 15 amino acids. The CDR3 sequence: CASSQDRASNQPQHF. CDR3 sequence (DNA): TGCGCCAGCAGCCAAGACAGGGCTAGCAATCAGCCCCAGCATTTT.

V usage is TRBV5-1 and J usage is TRBJ2-4, with 9 bases fitting TRBD2. V dropped 2 bases and J dropped 3; count of bases not matched to a gene: 9. CDR3 length equals 17 residues. The germline gives CDR1 SGHRS, CDR2 YFSETQ. CDR3 coding DNA: TGCGCCAGCAGCTTCTCGACTGGCGGGGGGGGCAAAAACATTCAGTACTTC. This sequence encodes CASSFSTGGGGKNIQYF. Complete variable domain (other parts from reference TRBV5-1 and TRBJ2-4): KAGVTQTPRYLIKTRGQQVTLSCSPISGHRSVSWYQQTPGQGLQFLFEYFSETQRNKGNFPGRFSGRQFSNSRSEMNVSTLELGDSALYLCASSFSTGGGGKNIQYFGAGTRLSVL.

This clone was seen a handful of times. V gene TRBV9 combines with J gene TRBJ2-5; 11 positions agree with TRBD2. Germline trimming cut 2 bases from V and 1 base from J; bases unmatched to any gene: 7. This CDR3 comprises 17 residues. Germline CDR1 SGDLS, CDR2 YYNGEE. CDR3 coding DNA: TGTGCCAGCAGCGTGTCTAGCGGGGGGAGGCCCCAAGAGACCCAGTACTTC. Protein: CASSVSSGGRPQETQYF. Full variable domain (outside the CDR3, taken from reference TRBV9 and TRBJ2-5): DSGVTQTPKHLITATGQRVTLRCSPRSGDLSVYWYQQSLDQGLQFLIQYYNGEERAKGNILERFSAQQFPDLHSELNLSSLELGDSALYFCASSVSSGGRPQETQYFGPGTRLLVL.

This chain joins TRBV2 and TRBJ2-7; D perhaps matches TRBD1 (5 bases). Trimming left V 2 bases short and J 2 bases short, with 13 bases between. This CDR3 is built from 15 residues. Germline values: CDR1 SNHLY, CDR2 FYNNEI. DNA for the CDR3: TGTGCCAGCAGTGAAAGGGGCAGCTCAGCCTACGAGCAGTACTTC. It encodes CASSERGSSAYEQYF.

This chain uses TRBV4-2 with TRBJ2-3; 7 bases fit TRBD1. This CDR3 has 17 amino acids. The V gene's germline CDR1 is LGHNA and CDR2 YNFKEQ. Trimming at V came to 4 bases and at J to 1 base, leaving 11 bases not matched to a gene. For the CDR3, the DNA is TGTGCCAGCAGCCCATACAGGGGCGTGTATGGCACAGATACGCAGTATTTT. It translates to CASSPYRGVYGTDTQYF.

This chain links TRBV6-1 with TRBJ2-7, with 7 bases fitting TRBD2. The CDR3 is 14 residues long. The V gene's germline CDR1 is MNHNS and CDR2 SASEGT. V shed 6 bases, J shed 0 bases, and the junction held 5 bases outside the gene matches. CDR3 DNA: TGTGCCAGCAGCGAGCGGGGCCCCTCCTACGAGCAGTACTTC. Translation: CASSERGPSYEQYF.

The V call is TRBV9, the J call TRBJ1-1, with D possibly being TRBD1 (5 bases). This CDR3 has 13 residues. The V and J ends lost 4 bases and 5 bases respectively, with 12 bases between them. Per germline, CDR1 SGDLS and CDR2 YYNGEE. The CDR3 reads CASSPLPGTEAFF. The DNA of the CDR3 is TGTGCCAGCAGCCCCCTCCCAGGGACTGAAGCTTTCTTT.

The chain employs TRBV10-1 and TRBJ2-3; 11 positions agree with TRBD2. This CDR3 is built from 17 residues. With 2 bases clipped from V and 0 bases from J, the junction kept 4 bases outside the gene matches. CDR1 WNHNN and CDR2 SYGVQD come from the germline V gene (reference sequence). CDR3 nucleotide sequence: TGCGCCAGCAGTGAGGTTCGACTAGCGGGGAGCACAGATACGCAGTATTTT. It yields the protein CASSEVRLAGSTDTQYF.

This clone was counted a few times. This chain joins TRBV9 and TRBJ1-6; 7 nucleotides align to TRBD1. Germline loops: CDR1 SGDLS, CDR2 YYNGEE. CDR3 size: 14 residues. The junction had 2 bases not matched to a gene; V was cut back by 3 bases and J by 5 bases. CDR3 coding DNA: TGTGCCAGCAGCGGACAGGGTAATAATTCACCCCTCCACTTT. This translates into CASSGQGNNSPLHF.

The V gene is TRBV28, the J gene TRBJ1-4; D is possibly TRBD1 (6 bases). Trimming left V 4 bases short and J 7 bases short, with 13 bases between. The V gene's germline CDR1 is MDHEN and CDR2 SYDVKM. CDR3 length: 14 residues. This chain's CDR3 is CASSWGQGGEKLFF. DNA of the CDR3: TGTGCCAGCAGTTGGGGGCAGGGCGGTGAAAAACTGTTTTTT.

The chain recombines TRBV2 with TRBJ2-5; 10 bases fit TRBD2. The CDR3 length is 15 residues. J gave up 5 bases and V 1 base, and 4 bases lay outside the gene matches. The germline V gene has CDR1 SNHLY and CDR2 FYNNEI. CDR3 loop: CASSEVTSGVETQYF. DNA for the CDR3: TGTGCCAGCAGTGAAGTAACTAGCGGGGTTGAGACCCAGTACTTC.

The table lists this clone with a count of one. The chain recombines TRBV6-6 with TRBJ1-4; TRBD1 is a possible D gene (5 bases). CDR1 is MNHNY, CDR2 SVGAGI, per germline (reference sequence). This CDR3 has 14 residues. V was pared by 6 bases and J by 8 bases, with 16 bases between. The CDR3 region is CASRVAGIVEKLFF. CDR3 in DNA: TGTGCCAGCAGGGTTGCAGGGATTGTGGAAAAACTGTTTTTT.

The chain couples TRBV7-9 to TRBJ2-2, with D possibly TRBD2 on 6 matching bases. The germline CDR1 and CDR2 sequences are SEHNR and FQNEAQ (reference sequence). This CDR3 contains 15 residues. Trimming took 5 bases from V and 1 from J, leaving 11 bases between them. CDR3 DNA sequence: TGTGCCAGCAGCCTTCGGCGGGGGAACACCGGGGAGCTGTTTTTT. Amino acid sequence: CASSLRRGNTGELFF.

V and J are TRBV4-1 and TRBJ1-2, with 8 nucleotides matching TRBD1. From germline, CDR1 is MGHRA and CDR2 YSYEKL. The junction had 5 bases not matched to a gene; V was cut back by 1 base and J by 4 bases. The CDR3 spans 15 residues. CDR3 coding DNA: TGCGCCAGCAGCCAAGTTCAGGGGGCTGGCTATGGCTACACCTTC. This encodes CASSQVQGAGYGYTF.